The T cell receptor (beta chain) under discussion was sequenced for a study of cytomegalovirus exposure and HLA in healthy donors. The wider study: Previous work identified 95 million to 140 million unique TCR beta sequences from about 179 million T cells. Of all 400 or so donors who were genotyped, about 80% belonged to the Caucasian-associated ancestry cluster. The study, taken as a whole, reports: Reported performance of the classifier showed diagnosis of cytomegalovirus status with high specificity and sensitivity. A later analysis linked some 18,000 TCR beta sequences to HLA alleles at 0.05 false discovery rate.

This clone appeared a few times. Its matching antigen is unknown. The PCR contained 60 Vbeta and 13 Jbeta primers. Generated by immunoSEQ multiplex PCR, the TCRdb table keeps only in-frame clones and is missing some. The top ten clones hold 6.5% to 9% of a sample with around 140,000 clones, roughly 8.8% of them seen once. This CDR3 is 14 amino acids long. V lost 6 bases and J lost 0, with 12 bases in between. The germline gives CDR1 LNHDA, CDR2 SQIVND (reference sequence). The origin of this receptor is a woman in her forties in good health and CMV-seropositive. The sequenced sample was PBMCs. This rearrangement joins TRBV19 to TRBJ2-7; D perhaps matches TRBD2 (7 bases). CDR3 residues: CASRAGANSYEQYF. In DNA, the CDR3 is TGTGCCAGTAGGGCGGGGGCCAACTCCTACGAGCAGTACTTC.